The 28 T cell receptor beta chains given below trace back to one sample, sequenced in a study of blood T cell repertoires in COVID-19. The assay was immunoSEQ multiplex PCR, and TCRdb's table has in-frame clones only and misses some. This table has tens of thousands of clones, 85% to 90% appearing once. The sample was peripheral blood. Every receptor here comes from a human donor with acute or convalescent COVID-19. The donor label of this sample is uncertain.

The chain carries TRBV9 and TRBJ2-7; the D gene is possibly TRBD2 (5 bases). The ends were cut back, 4 bases at V and 2 bases at J, with 19 bases in the middle. This CDR3 is built from 16 residues. Germline lookup yields CDR1 SGDLS and CDR2 YYNGEE. CDR3 nucleotides: TGTGCCAGCAGCCCATCGAGCAAGCGGATAGCCTACGAGCAGTACTTC. Translation: CASSPSSKRIAYEQYF.

The V gene is TRBV30, the J gene TRBJ1-5; no definite D call. V was trimmed by 0 bases and J by 3 bases, leaving 6 bases between them. Germline CDR1 GTSNPN, CDR2 SVGIG (reference sequence). The CDR3 length is 13 residues. CDR3 in DNA: TGTGCCTGGAGTGTACGGGTCAATCAGCCCCAGCATTTT. It specifies CAWSVRVNQPQHF.

Written as DNA, the CDR3 is TGTGCCACCAGCAGAGGGACAGGGGGGAGTAACTATGGCTACACCTTC. As protein: CATSRGTGGSNYGYTF. The chain uses TRBV15 and TRBJ1-2; 10 bases are a match to TRBD1. Germline CDR1 LNHNV, CDR2 YYDKDF (reference sequence). The trim removed 1 base at V and 1 base at J, leaving 3 bases unmatched. This CDR3 is built from 16 residues.

This clone showed up just once. This chain uses TRBV9 with TRBJ2-1; 7 bases are a match to TRBD1. The CDR3 covers 12 residues. CDR1 is SGDLS and CDR2 is YYNGEE in the germline V gene. V lost 4 bases, J lost 7 bases, and 2 bases stayed unmatched. The CDR3 DNA reads TGTGCCAGCAGCCAACAGGGGAATGAGCAGTTCTTC. Translation gives CASSQQGNEQFF.

V and J are TRBV10-1 and TRBJ1-1; D may be TRBD1 (5 bases). The CDR3 sequence is 13 residues long. CDR1 and CDR2 (germline): WNHNN, SYGVQD (reference sequence). The V and J ends lost 8 bases and 0 bases respectively, with 10 bases between them. CDR3 sequence reads: CASRRDLNTEAFF. Here the CDR3 DNA reads TGCGCCAGCCGGAGGGACTTGAACACTGAAGCTTTCTTT.

A single count supports this clone. The chain joins TRBV6-2 or TRBV6-3 to TRBJ2-7, with 15 bases fitting TRBD2. In germline, CDR1 is MNHEY, CDR2 SVGEGT. The CDR3 consists of 18 residues. V shed 2 bases, J shed 0 bases, and the junction held 5 bases outside the gene matches. CDR3 sequence: CASSYGLAGGPNSYEQYF. The DNA for the CDR3 is TGTGCCAGCAGTTACGGACTAGCGGGAGGGCCGAACTCCTACGAGCAGTACTTC.

The J gene is TRBJ2-5, the V gene TRBV3-1 (or the pseudogene TRBV3-2), with D maybe TRBD2 (5 bases). This CDR3 contains 13 residues. V was trimmed by 3 bases and J by 5 bases, leaving 10 bases between them. CDR1 is LGHDT, CDR2 YNNKEL, per germline (reference sequence). CDR3 DNA: TGTGCCAGCAGCCAGGGTTTAGCGGAGACCCAGTACTTC. Translated, it gives CASSQGLAETQYF.

This clone appeared a few times. The chain joins TRBV2 to TRBJ1-1, with TRBD1 matching over 9 bases. This CDR3 spans 14 amino acids. With 6 bases clipped from V and 4 bases from J, the junction kept 6 bases outside the gene matches. Per germline, CDR1 SNHLY and CDR2 FYNNEI. The CDR3 here is CASRDRGGITEAFF. The CDR3 DNA is TGTGCCAGCAGGGACAGGGGAGGGATCACTGAAGCTTTCTTT.

The V and J genes are TRBV10-2 and TRBJ2-3; D is undetermined. The CDR3 extends over 14 amino acids. With 4 bases removed from V and 3 bases from J, the gap between germline ends came to 11 bases. In germline, CDR1 is WSHSY, CDR2 SAAADI. Here the CDR3 DNA reads TGCGCCAGCAGTGTGGCTAGATTTACAGATACGCAGTATTTT. Its protein is CASSVARFTDTQYF.

The CDR3 reads CASSLWRGTGGASTDTQYF. CDR3 DNA: TGTGCCAGCAGTTTATGGAGGGGGACAGGGGGGGCAAGCACAGATACGCAGTATTTT. The chain joins TRBV28 to TRBJ2-3, with 11 bases aligning to TRBD1. CDR1 and CDR2 from the germline V gene are MDHEN and SYDVKM. Trimming removed 0 bases from V and 0 bases from J; junction bases left unmatched: 8. CDR3 size: 19 residues.

The chain couples TRBV19 to TRBJ2-1, with TRBD2 identical over 8 bases. This CDR3 has 14 amino acids. Per germline, CDR1 LNHDA and CDR2 SQIVND (reference sequence). Trimming removed 7 bases from V and 9 bases from J; junction bases left unmatched: 11. The CDR3 region has the DNA TGTGCCAGTAAGAAGCGGGAGAGTGGGGGTGAGCAGTTCTTC. Translation gives CASKKRESGGEQFF.

This clone was seen a handful of times. A read error may produce the germline difference seen at one junction end. The chain has TRBV5-1 and TRBJ2-1; 8 nucleotides line up with TRBD1. Germline CDR1 SGHRS, CDR2 YFSETQ. This CDR3 contains 19 residues. The CDR3 is CASSLIPETGVAYYPAVVF. CDR3 in DNA: TGCGCCAGCAGCTTAATTCCGGAGACAGGGGTCGCGTACTACCCTGCGGTGGTCTTC.

The V call is TRBV2, the J call TRBJ2-1; possibly TRBD2 for D (6 bases). CDR3 length equals 15 residues. Germline loops: CDR1 SNHLY, CDR2 FYNNEI. Trimming pared 6 bases from V and 6 bases from J, leaving 18 bases between. CDR3: CASRGDHGGLNEQFF. The CDR3 bases are TGTGCCAGCAGGGGGGACCACGGGGGACTCAATGAGCAGTTCTTC.

The chain recombines TRBV5-1 with TRBJ1-6; D is unclear. The germline V and J ends were trimmed by 4 bases and 8 bases, with 10 bases remaining between them. Per germline, CDR1 SGHRS and CDR2 YFSETQ. The CDR3 is made up of 13 amino acids. The CDR3 sequence is CASSVIEDSPLHF. DNA of the CDR3: TGCGCCAGCAGCGTTATCGAGGATTCACCCCTCCACTTT.

In this sample, this clone is medium-sized. The chain combines TRBV4-3 with TRBJ2-2; possibly TRBD2 for D (5 bases). CDR1 and CDR2 from the germline V gene are LGHNA and YSLEER. V shed 1 base and J shed 3 bases, with 12 bases lying between them. This CDR3 comprises 16 residues. This CDR3 is CASSQGGSIDTGELFF. CDR3 nucleotides: TGCGCCAGCAGCCAAGGAGGGTCAATAGACACCGGGGAGCTGTTTTTT.

This rearrangement joins TRBV3-1 (or the pseudogene TRBV3-2) to TRBJ2-7; the D is unclear. The CDR3 contains 13 residues. CDR1 and CDR2 (germline): LGHDT, YNNKEL (reference sequence). The V end lost 4 bases, the J end lost 5 bases, and 12 bases lay between the germline ends. The CDR3 loop reads CASSPTSQNEQYF. CDR3 bases: TGTGCCAGCAGCCCGACTTCCCAGAACGAGCAGTACTTC.

This clone was seen a single time. The chain carries TRBV6-5 and TRBJ2-7; D not resolved. Between the trimmed V and J ends, which lost 5 bases and 2 bases, there was a span of 10 bases. Germline V gene lookup returns CDR1 MNHEY and CDR2 SVGAGI. This CDR3 is 13 amino acids long. The CDR3 here is CASSPGPTYEQYF. DNA of the CDR3: TGTGCCAGCAGTCCAGGTCCCACCTACGAGCAGTACTTC.

This chain joins TRBV6-5 and TRBJ1-2; D call uncertain. This CDR3 comprises 13 residues. Trimming shortened V by 6 bases and J by 1 base, and 9 bases separated the two germline ends. Germline-derived CDR1 and CDR2 are MNHEY and SVGAGI. CDR3 sequence reads: CASRTRLNYGYTF. DNA for the CDR3: TGTGCCAGCAGGACAAGGCTTAACTATGGCTACACCTTC.

The chain carries TRBV10-3 and TRBJ2-7; perhaps TRBD1 as D (5 bases). The CDR3 spans 15 residues. Trimming took off 0 bases at V and 0 bases at J, with 9 bases between the two ends. Germline CDR1 ENHRY, CDR2 SYGVKD. CDR3 in amino acids: CAISESTARSYEQYF. In nucleotides, the CDR3 is TGTGCCATCAGTGAGTCGACAGCCCGCTCCTACGAGCAGTACTTC.

This chain uses TRBV2 with TRBJ2-3; 8 bases line up with TRBD2. CDR3 length: 15 residues. Trimming removed 7 bases from V and 1 base from J; junction bases left unmatched: 7. Germline CDR1 is SNHLY and CDR2 is FYNNEI. DNA for the CDR3: TGTGCCAGCACCTACGGGAGGGCCGGCACAGATACGCAGTATTTT. This gives the protein CASTYGRAGTDTQYF.

The chain is built from TRBV10-3 and TRBJ2-3, with 7 nucleotides matching TRBD1. The CDR3 sequence is 18 residues long. V dropped 11 bases and J dropped 0; count of bases not matched to a gene: 20. The germline V gene encodes CDR1 ENHRY and CDR2 SYGVKD. The CDR3 spells CASQGSGDEKSSTDTQYF. The CDR3 nucleotides read TGTGCCTCACAGGGGTCAGGGGACGAAAAATCTAGCACAGATACGCAGTATTTT.

This clone was found once. The chain joins TRBV9 to TRBJ2-1; D is possibly TRBD2 (5 bases). The CDR3 has 15 residues. The germline V gene encodes CDR1 SGDLS and CDR2 YYNGEE. V was pared by 0 bases and J by 0 bases, with 7 bases between. CDR3 sequence: CASSVDGGSYNEQFF. The CDR3 DNA reads TGTGCCAGCAGCGTAGACGGAGGCTCCTACAATGAGCAGTTCTTC. Drawing the rest from reference TRBV9 and TRBJ2-1, the complete variable domain is DSGVTQTPKHLITATGQRVTLRCSPRSGDLSVYWYQQSLDQGLQFLIQYYNGEERAKGNILERFSAQQFPDLHSELNLSSLELGDSALYFCASSVDGGSYNEQFFGPGTRLTVL.

This chain uses TRBV7-9 with TRBJ2-2; 7 bases are a match to TRBD1. Germline V gene lookup returns CDR1 SEHNR and CDR2 FQNEAQ (reference sequence). Unmatched junction bases numbered 8, after V lost 6 bases and J lost 1 base. The length of the CDR3 is 16 residues. The chain's CDR3 is CASSPRTGQNTGELFF. The CDR3 DNA reads as TGTGCCAGCAGTCCGAGGACAGGCCAGAACACCGGGGAGCTGTTTTTT.

This rearrangement joins TRBV5-1 to TRBJ2-3; no clear D gene. V lost 4 bases, J lost 3 bases, and 9 bases lay in between. The V gene's germline CDR1 is SGHRS and CDR2 YFSETQ. The CDR3 is 13 amino acids. CDR3 in amino acids: CASSKTPTDTQYF. In DNA form, the CDR3 reads TGCGCCAGCAGCAAAACACCGACAGATACGCAGTATTTT.

The chain joins TRBV2 to TRBJ2-5; TRBD2 matches at 9 bases. The CDR3 has 16 amino acids. Germline values: CDR1 SNHLY, CDR2 FYNNEI. Germline trimming cut 3 bases from V and 5 bases from J; bases unmatched to any gene: 10. CDR3 coding DNA: TGTGCCAGCAGTGATTTTCGCGGGGGGGCAGGGGAGACCCAGTACTTC. It codes for CASSDFRGGAGETQYF.

The sample holds one count of this clone. This rearrangement joins TRBV5-1 to TRBJ2-5, with 12 nucleotides matching TRBD2. This CDR3 is built from 16 residues. Per the germline V gene, CDR1 is SGHRS and CDR2 is YFSETQ. V was pared by 4 bases and J by 0 bases, with 4 bases of the junction left unmatched. For the CDR3, the DNA is TGCGCCAGCAGCCCGGGGACTAGCGGGTACCAAGAGACCCAGTACTTC. Protein product: CASSPGTSGYQETQYF. The full variable domain, its missing parts supplied by reference TRBV5-1 and TRBJ2-5, is KAGVTQTPRYLIKTRGQQVTLSCSPISGHRSVSWYQQTPGQGLQFLFEYFSETQRNKGNFPGRFSGRQFSNSRSEMNVSTLELGDSALYLCASSPGTSGYQETQYFGPGTRLLVL.

The chain is built from TRBV24-1 and TRBJ2-2, with TRBD1 as a possible D gene (5 bases). Trimming took off 2 bases at V and 7 bases at J, with 16 bases between the two ends. Germline CDR1 KGHDR, CDR2 SFDVKD. This CDR3 comprises 16 residues. The CDR3: CATSDSQGFNGGELFF. As DNA, the CDR3 is TGTGCCACCAGTGATTCTCAGGGTTTTAATGGCGGGGAGCTGTTTTTT.

This clone was seen more than once but under ten times. This chain uses TRBV3-1 (or the pseudogene TRBV3-2) with TRBJ1-5; D ambiguous. CDR3 size: 15 residues. Germline loops: CDR1 LGHDT, CDR2 YNNKEL (reference sequence). V was cut by 0 bases and J by 9 bases, with 15 bases left in between. The CDR3 sequence: CASSQDRGGRWPQHF. CDR3 DNA: TGTGCCAGCAGCCAAGATCGAGGCGGCCGTTGGCCCCAGCATTTT.